This note documents a single T cell receptor (beta chain) sequence. Original processing methods: Amplification with reference gene primers provided the estimates of nucleated cell counts. Repertoires were generated with immunoSEQ multiplex PCR, while TCRdb's copy carries only in-frame clones and drops some. For V, J and clone size, that table is used; D and trimming come from the DNA. The repertoire holds about 190,000 clones, approximately 84% seen once, with about 3.5% in the top ten. The data stem from a study of blood T cell repertoires in COVID-19. Study-level background: The samples span acute and convalescent COVID-19 from the United States, Italy and Spain.

CDR3 size: 15 residues. The germline gives CDR1 KGHSH, CDR2 LQKENI. The V end was cut by 1 base, the J end by 0 bases, with 7 bases between. Enrollees, roughly 18 to 90 years old, lived in 24 US areas. The recovered donors of Cohort 3 showed two negative PCRs, clearance, or symptom resolution. This receptor was obtained from a woman in her thirties who had recovered from COVID-19. The sequenced sample was PBMCs or T cells enriched from blood (not recorded which). The chain carries TRBV18 and TRBJ1-5; D remains ambiguous. The chain's CDR3 is CASSPLHNSNQPQHF. CDR3 sequence (DNA): TGTGCCAGCTCACCACTTCACAATAGCAATCAGCCCCAGCATTTT.